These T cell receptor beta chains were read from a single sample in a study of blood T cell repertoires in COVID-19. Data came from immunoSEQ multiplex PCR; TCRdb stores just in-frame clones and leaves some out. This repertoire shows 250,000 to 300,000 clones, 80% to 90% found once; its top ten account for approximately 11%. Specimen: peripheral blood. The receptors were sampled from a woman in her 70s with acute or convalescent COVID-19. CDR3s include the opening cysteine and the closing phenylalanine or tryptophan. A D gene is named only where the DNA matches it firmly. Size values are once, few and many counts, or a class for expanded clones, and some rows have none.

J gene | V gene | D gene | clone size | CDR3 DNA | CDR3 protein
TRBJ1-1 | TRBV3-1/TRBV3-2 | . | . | TGTGCCAGCAGCCAACCGGGATACACTGAAGCTTTCTTT | CASSQPGYTEAFF
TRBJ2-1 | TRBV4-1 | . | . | TGCGCCAGCAGCCAAGAACTCTTGTCTAGCTCCTACAATGAGCAGTTCTTC | CASSQELLSSSYNEQFF
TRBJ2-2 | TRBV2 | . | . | TGTGCCAGCACGGGAAGCTCGAACACCGGGGAGCTGTTTTTT | CASTGSSNTGELFF
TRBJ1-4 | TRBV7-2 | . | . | TGTGCCAGCAGCGTAGAGCTGAATGAAAAACTGTTTTTT | CASSVELNEKLFF
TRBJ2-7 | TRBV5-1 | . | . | TGCGCCAGCAGCACCGGGACCATCGCGGGGTTCTCCTACGAGCAGTACTTC | CASSTGTIAGFSYEQYF
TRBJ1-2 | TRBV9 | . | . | TGTGCCAGCATGTCGCAGGGGATCAACTATGGCTACACCTTC | CASMSQGINYGYTF
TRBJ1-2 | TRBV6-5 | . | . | TGTGCCAGCGTGGCGGCGGGCTATGGCTACACCTTC | CASVAAGYGYTF
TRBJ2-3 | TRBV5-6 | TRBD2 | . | TGTGCCAGCAGCTCACCGGGGGGACTATTCACAGATACGCAGTATTTT | CASSSPGGLFTDTQYF
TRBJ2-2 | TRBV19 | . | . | TGTGCCAGTAGTATGTGGACAACCGGGGAGCTGTTTTTT | CASSMWTTGELFF
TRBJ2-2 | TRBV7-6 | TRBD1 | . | TGTGCCAGCAGCTTGGGACAGGCCACCGGGGAGCTGTTTTTT | CASSLGQATGELFF
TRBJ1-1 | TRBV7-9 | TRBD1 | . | TGTGCCAGCAGCTATCGAACGACAGGGGAAGCTTTCTTT | CASSYRTTGEAFF
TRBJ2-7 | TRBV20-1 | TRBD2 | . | TGCAGTGCTAGTCGGGATGGGAGAGCGGGGGGGACCCACGAGCAGTACTTC | CSASRDGRAGGTHEQYF
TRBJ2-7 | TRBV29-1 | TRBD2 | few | TGCAGCGGGGAGGGGACCAACTACGAGCAGTACTTC | CSGEGTNYEQYF
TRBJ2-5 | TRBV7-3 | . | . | TGTGCCAGCAGCCTCAGCGGGTCAGAGACCCAGTACTTC | CASSLSGSETQYF
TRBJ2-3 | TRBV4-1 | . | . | TGCGCCAGCAGCCAAGATCGACGGGAGTTGGGTCGCACAGATACGCAGTATTTT | CASSQDRRELGRTDTQYF
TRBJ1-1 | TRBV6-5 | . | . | TGTGCCAGCATCCCAGGTTTTGGGGCCAGCACTGAAGCTTTCTTT | CASIPGFGASTEAFF
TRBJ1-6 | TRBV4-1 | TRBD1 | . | TGCGCCAGCAGCCACTCCCGGGACAGGGATAATTCACCCCTCCACTTT | CASSHSRDRDNSPLHF
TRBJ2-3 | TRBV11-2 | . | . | TGTGCCAGCAGCTCTAGAGATACGCAGTATTTT | CASSSRDTQYF
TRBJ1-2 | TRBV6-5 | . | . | TGTGCCAGCAGGACAGTCAATGGCTACACCTTC | CASRTVNGYTF
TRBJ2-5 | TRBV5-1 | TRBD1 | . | TGCGCCAGCAGCTTTTCCGGGACAGGGGGACGGGAGACCCAGTACTTC | CASSFSGTGGRETQYF
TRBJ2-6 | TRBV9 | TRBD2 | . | TGTGCCAGCACCGTGGGAGGGACCACTGGGGCCAACGTCCTGACTTTC | CASTVGGTTGANVLTF
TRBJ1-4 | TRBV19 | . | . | TGTGCCAGTTACGGAAGGGGTTCAACTAATGAAAAACTGTTTTTT | CASYGRGSTNEKLFF
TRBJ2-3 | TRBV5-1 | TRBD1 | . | TGCGCCAGCAGCGAACAGGGGCCGAGGGCAGATACGCAGTATTTT | CASSEQGPRADTQYF
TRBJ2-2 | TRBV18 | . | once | TGTGCCAGCTCACCACCGGCAGGGAACACCGGGGAGCTGTTTTTT | CASSPPAGNTGELFF
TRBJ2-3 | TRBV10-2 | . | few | TGCGCCAGCAGTGAGTCGTGGACTAACAAGGGGGATACGCAGTATTTT | CASSESWTNKGDTQYF
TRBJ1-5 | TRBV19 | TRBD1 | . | TGTGCCAGTACTTGGACAGGGGGCATCGGTCAGCCCCAGCATTTT | CASTWTGGIGQPQHF
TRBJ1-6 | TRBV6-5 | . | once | TGTGCCAGCAGTTACTCAGGGGAGGGGAATTCACCCCTCCACTTT | CASSYSGEGNSPLHF
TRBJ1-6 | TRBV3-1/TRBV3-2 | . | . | TGTGCCAGCAGCCAAGGGACAGCTAATTCACCCCTCCACTTT | CASSQGTANSPLHF
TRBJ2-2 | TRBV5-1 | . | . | TGCGCCAGCAGCTTGAAGGTGTTGGGGGCCGGTGGGGAGCTGTTTTTT | CASSLKVLGAGGELFF
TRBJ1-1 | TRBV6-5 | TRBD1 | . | TGTGCCAGCAGTTACGTGGGACAGTTGAACACTGAAGCTTTCTTT | CASSYVGQLNTEAFF
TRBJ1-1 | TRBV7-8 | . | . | TGTGCCAGCAGCGTACATTCGGGGGGGGACACTGAAGCTTTCTTT | CASSVHSGGDTEAFF
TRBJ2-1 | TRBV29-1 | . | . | TGCAGCGTTGCTCTAGCGCCTATCTATGAGCAGTTCTTC | CSVALAPIYEQFF
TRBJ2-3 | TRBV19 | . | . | TGTGCCAGTAGTATAGATCAGGGGGATACGCAGTATTTT | CASSIDQGDTQYF
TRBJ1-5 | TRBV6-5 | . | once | TGTGCCAGTGGGGACACATCAACCGATCAGCCCCAGCATTTT | CASGDTSTDQPQHF
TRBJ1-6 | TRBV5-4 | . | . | TGTGCCAGCGCGTTCTCCTATAATTCACCCCTCCACTTT | CASAFSYNSPLHF
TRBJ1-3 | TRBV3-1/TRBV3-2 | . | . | TGTGCCAGCAGCTCCAGGGAATCTGGAAACACCATATATTTT | CASSSRESGNTIYF
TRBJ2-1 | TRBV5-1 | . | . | TGCGCCAGCTACGTCGGGGGGCCCTACAATGAGCAGTTCTTC | CASYVGGPYNEQFF
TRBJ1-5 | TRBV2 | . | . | TGTGCCAGCAGGGGTGGAGGGGTCCGGAATCAGCCCCAGCATTTT | CASRGGGVRNQPQHF
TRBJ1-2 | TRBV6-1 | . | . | TGTGCCAGCAGTGACACGGCCGCAGCGTTCGGCTACACCTTC | CASSDTAAAFGYTF
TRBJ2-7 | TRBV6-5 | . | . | TGTGCCAGCAGTTACTCGAGGGAGGAGCAGTACTTC | CASSYSREEQYF
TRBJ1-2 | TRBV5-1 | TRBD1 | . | TGCGCCAGCAGCTCCGACCCGGGACAGGGGTTATATGGCTACACCTTC | CASSSDPGQGLYGYTF
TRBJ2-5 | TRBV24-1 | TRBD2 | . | TGTGCCACCAGTGCGGGGGGATCGGAGACCCAGTACTTC | CATSAGGSETQYF